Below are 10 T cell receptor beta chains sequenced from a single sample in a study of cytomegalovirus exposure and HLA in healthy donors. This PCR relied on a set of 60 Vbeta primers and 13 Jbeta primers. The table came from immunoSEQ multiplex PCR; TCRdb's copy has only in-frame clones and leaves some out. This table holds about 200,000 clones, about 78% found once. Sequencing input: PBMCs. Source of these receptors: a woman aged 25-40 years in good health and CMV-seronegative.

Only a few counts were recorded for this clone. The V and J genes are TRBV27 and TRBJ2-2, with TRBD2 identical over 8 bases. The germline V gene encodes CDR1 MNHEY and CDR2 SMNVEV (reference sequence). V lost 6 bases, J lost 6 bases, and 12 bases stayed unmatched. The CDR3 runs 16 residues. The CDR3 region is CASRKLAAPASGELFF. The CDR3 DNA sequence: TGTGCCAGCAGAAAACTAGCGGCCCCAGCGTCCGGGGAGCTGTTTTTT.

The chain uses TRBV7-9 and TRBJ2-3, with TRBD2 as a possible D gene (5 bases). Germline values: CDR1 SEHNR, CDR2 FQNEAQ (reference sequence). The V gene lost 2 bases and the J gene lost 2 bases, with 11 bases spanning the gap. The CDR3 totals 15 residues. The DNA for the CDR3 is TGTGCCAGCAGCTTAATAGAGGGTTCCACAGATACGCAGTATTTT. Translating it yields CASSLIEGSTDTQYF.

As DNA, the CDR3 is TGTGCCATCAGTGACCGAGACTTGGGGGGCGAGCAGTACTTC. The encoded protein is CAISDRDLGGEQYF. The chain employs TRBV10-3 and TRBJ2-7, with a weak D call TRBD2 (6 bases). V lost 3 bases, J lost 6 bases, and 15 bases lay in between. Germline lookup yields CDR1 ENHRY and CDR2 SYGVKD. CDR3 length: 14 residues.

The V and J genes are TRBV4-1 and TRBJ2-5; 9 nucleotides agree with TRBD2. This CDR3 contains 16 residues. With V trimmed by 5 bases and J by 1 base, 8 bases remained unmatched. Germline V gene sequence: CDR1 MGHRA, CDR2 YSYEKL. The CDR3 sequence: CASSTGTSRVQETQYF. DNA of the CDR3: TGCGCCAGCAGCACCGGGACTAGCAGGGTCCAAGAGACCCAGTACTTC.

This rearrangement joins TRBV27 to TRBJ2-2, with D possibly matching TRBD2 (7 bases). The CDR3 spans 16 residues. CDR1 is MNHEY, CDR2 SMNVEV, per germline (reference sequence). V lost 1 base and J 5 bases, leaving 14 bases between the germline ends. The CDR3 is CASSLFPRGGTGELFF. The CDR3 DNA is TGTGCCAGCAGTTTATTTCCTAGGGGGGGAACCGGGGAGCTGTTTTTT.

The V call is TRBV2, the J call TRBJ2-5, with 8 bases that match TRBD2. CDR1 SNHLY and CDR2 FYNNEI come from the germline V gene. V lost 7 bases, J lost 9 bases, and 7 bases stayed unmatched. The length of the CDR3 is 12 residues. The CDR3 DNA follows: TGTGCCAGCAAAAACGGGGGGGCCCCCCAGTACTTC. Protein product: CASKNGGAPQYF.

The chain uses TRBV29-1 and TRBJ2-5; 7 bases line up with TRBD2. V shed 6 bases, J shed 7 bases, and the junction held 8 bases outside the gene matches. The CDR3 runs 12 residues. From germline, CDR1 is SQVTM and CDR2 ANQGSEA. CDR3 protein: CSVGDYPRTQYF. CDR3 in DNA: TGCAGCGTGGGGGACTACCCCAGGACCCAGTACTTC. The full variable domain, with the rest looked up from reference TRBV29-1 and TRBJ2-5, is SAVISQKPSRDICQRGTSLTIQCQVDSQVTMMFWYRQQPGQSLTLIATANQGSEATYESGFVIDKFPISRPNLTFSTLTVSNMSPEDSSIYLCSVGDYPRTQYFGPGTRLLVL.

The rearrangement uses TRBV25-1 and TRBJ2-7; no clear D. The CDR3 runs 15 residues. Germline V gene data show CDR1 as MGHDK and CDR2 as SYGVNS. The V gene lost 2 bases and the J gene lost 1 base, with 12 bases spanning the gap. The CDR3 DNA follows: TGTGCCAGCAGTGAAGAGGTGGCAGAATCCTACGAGCAGTACTTC. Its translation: CASSEEVAESYEQYF.

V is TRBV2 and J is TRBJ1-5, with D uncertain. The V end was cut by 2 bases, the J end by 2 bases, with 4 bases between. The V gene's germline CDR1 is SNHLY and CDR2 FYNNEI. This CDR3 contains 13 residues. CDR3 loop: CASSEIGNQPQHF. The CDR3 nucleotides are TGTGCCAGCAGTGAAATAGGCAATCAGCCCCAGCATTTT.

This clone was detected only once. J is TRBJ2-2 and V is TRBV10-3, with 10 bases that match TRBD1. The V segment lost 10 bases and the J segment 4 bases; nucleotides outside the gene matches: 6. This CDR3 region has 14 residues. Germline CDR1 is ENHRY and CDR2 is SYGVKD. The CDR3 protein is CATRGTGATGELFF. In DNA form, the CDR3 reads TGTGCCACCCGAGGGACAGGGGCCACCGGGGAGCTGTTTTTT.